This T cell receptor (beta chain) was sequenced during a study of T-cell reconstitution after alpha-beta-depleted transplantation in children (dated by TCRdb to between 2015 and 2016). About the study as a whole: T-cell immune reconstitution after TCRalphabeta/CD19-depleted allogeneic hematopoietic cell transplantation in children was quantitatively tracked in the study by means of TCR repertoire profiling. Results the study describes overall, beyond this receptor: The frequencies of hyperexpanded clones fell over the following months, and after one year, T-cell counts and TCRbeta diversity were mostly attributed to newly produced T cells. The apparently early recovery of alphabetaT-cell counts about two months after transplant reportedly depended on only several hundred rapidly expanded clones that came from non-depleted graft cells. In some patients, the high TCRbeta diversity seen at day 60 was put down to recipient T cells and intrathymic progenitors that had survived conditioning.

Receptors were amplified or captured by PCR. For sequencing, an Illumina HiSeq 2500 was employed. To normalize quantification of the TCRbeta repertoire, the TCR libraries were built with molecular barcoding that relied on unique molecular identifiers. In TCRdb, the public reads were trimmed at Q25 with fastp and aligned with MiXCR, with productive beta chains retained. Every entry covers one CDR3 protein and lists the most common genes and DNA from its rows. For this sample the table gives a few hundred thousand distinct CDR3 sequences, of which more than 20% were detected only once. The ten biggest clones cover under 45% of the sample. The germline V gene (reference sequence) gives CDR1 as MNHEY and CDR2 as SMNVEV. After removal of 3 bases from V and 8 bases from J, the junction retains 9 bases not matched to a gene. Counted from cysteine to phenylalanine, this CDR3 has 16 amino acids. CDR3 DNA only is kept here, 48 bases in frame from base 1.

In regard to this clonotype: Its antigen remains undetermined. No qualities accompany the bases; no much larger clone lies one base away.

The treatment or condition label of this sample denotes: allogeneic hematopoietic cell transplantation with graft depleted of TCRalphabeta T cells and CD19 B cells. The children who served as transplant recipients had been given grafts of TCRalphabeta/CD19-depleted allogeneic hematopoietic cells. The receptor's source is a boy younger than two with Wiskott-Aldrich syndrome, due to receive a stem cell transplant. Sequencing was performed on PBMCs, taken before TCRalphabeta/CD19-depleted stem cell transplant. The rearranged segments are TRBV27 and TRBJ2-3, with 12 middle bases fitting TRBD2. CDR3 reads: CASSFGLAGQAGTQYF. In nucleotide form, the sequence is TGTGCCAGCAGTTTCGGACTAGCGGGGCAAGCCGGTACGCAGTATTTT.